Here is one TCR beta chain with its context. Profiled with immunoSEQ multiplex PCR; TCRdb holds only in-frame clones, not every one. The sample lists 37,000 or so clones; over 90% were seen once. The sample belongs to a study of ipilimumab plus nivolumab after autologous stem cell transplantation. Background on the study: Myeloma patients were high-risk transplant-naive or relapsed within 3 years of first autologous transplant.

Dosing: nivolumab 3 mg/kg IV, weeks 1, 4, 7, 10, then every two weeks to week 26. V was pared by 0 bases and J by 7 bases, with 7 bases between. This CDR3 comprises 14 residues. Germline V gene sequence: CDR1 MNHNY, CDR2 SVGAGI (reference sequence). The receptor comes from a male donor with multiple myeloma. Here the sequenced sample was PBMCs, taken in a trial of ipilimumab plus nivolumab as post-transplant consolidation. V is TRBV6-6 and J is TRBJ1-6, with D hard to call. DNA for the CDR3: TGTGCCAGCAGTTACTCAGACACAAATTCACCCCTCCACTTT. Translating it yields CASSYSDTNSPLHF.